This TCR beta chain was captured in a study of response to subunit inactivated influenza vaccine. Study results and caveats: Only a handful of new T cells, the authors suggested, are recruited with each seasonal influenza vaccination.

TCRdb used MiXCR to reprocess the RT-PCR reads, holding one entry per CDR3 protein. The sample contains more than 200,000 distinct CDR3 sequences, 10% to 15% of which appear only once. This CDR3 region has 15 residues. The germline CDR1 and CDR2 sequences are SQVTM and ANQGSEA. V was cut by 4 bases and J by 1 base, with 15 bases left in between. This clonotype has at least ten counts. Its matching antigen is unknown. This receptor was identified in a man aged 50 to 59 who received an inactivated influenza vaccine. The chain recombines TRBV29-1 with TRBJ2-3, with D tentatively TRBD1 (5 bases). The starting material was non-naive T cells sorted from PBMCs, obtained 14 to 15 days before vaccination. The CDR3 protein is CSVVGPTAGTDTQYF. The DNA of the CDR3 is TGCAGCGTTGTGGGGCCCACGGCTGGCACAGATACGCAGTATTTT.